This T cell receptor (beta chain) was captured in a study of CD4 T cells in relation to SARS-CoV-2 and coronaviruses. Whole-study results and caveats: The cross-reactivity analysis covered only spike protein, not other viral proteins.

Assay: immunoSEQ multiplex PCR; the TCRdb copy retains only in-frame clones and omits some. The repertoire holds around 69,000 clones, about 94% seen once, with 0.12% to 0.15% in the top ten. Only one count was recorded for this clone. No antigen is known for it. The trim removed 4 bases at V and 0 bases at J, leaving 7 bases unmatched. The germline CDR1 and CDR2 sequences are SGHRS and YFSETQ. CDR3 size: 16 residues. CD4+ T cells from unexposed donors were obtained before the COVID-19 pandemic (2011-2018). Naive and memory CD4+ T cells were separated from cryopreserved PBMCs. Source material: naive CD4+ T cells from PBMCs. As for subset: naive CD4+ T cells isolated by negative enrichment. The chain carries TRBV5-1 and TRBJ2-7, with TRBD1 matching 10 bases. This sequence originates from a human donor in good health. CDR3 sequence (DNA): TGCGCCAGCAGCCTAGGGACAGGGGTCCTCTCCTACGAGCAGTACTTC. This gives the protein CASSLGTGVLSYEQYF.